What follows describes a single TCR beta chain. The sample comes from a study of graft-versus-host responses after intestinal transplantation. Sequencing used immunoSEQ multiplex PCR; TCRdb keeps in-frame clones, though not all of them. The sample lists 25,000 to 30,000 clones, roughly 85% occurring once. V was trimmed by 6 bases and J by 1 base, leaving 9 bases between them. CDR3 length: 13 amino acids. Germline CDR1 is MNHNS and CDR2 is SASEGT. This chain uses TRBV6-1 with TRBJ1-2, with D unresolved. The sequencing here drew on PBMCs, taken about 420 days after intestinal transplantation. This sequence originates from a human patient who received an intestinal transplant, so some T cells may come from the graft donor. As DNA, the CDR3 is TGTGCCAGCAGGGTGTCCGGTAACTATGGCTACACCTTC. This gives the protein CASRVSGNYGYTF.